The rows below give T cell receptor beta chains drawn from one sample of a study of shared clonotypes between healthy human individuals. TCRdb keeps only in-frame clones here, not all; method: immunoSEQ multiplex PCR. Of some 500,000 clones in the sample, roughly 95% were seen once. The sequencing sample was made of naive CD4+ T cells sorted from blood. The receptors were sampled from a woman aged 25 to 45 in good health. Each CDR3 is given with its conserved first and last residue. Each record gives: CDR3 DNA, CDR3 protein, CDR3 length, J gene, V gene, D gene, clone size. The D gene is left open where the match is weak. Clone size is given for some rows only: seen once, a few or many times, or a class if the clone is expanded.

CDR3 DNA: TGTGCCAGCAGCGTAAGTCTAGCAGGGGGTGAGCAGTTCTTC; CDR3 protein: CASSVSLAGGEQFF; CDR3 length: 14; J gene: TRBJ2-1; V gene: TRBV9; D gene: TRBD1; clone size: NA
CDR3 DNA: TGTGCCAGCAGTTCTCCCGAGGTAGCGGGATCTTCAGAGACCCAGTACTTC; CDR3 protein: CASSSPEVAGSSETQYF; CDR3 length: 17; J gene: TRBJ2-5; V gene: TRBV27; D gene: TRBD2; clone size: NA
CDR3 DNA: TGTGCCAGCAGTGGCGGGCCGGGTCGAGATACGCAGTATTTT; CDR3 protein: CASSGGPGRDTQYF; CDR3 length: 14; J gene: TRBJ2-3; V gene: TRBV6-1; D gene: NA; clone size: NA
CDR3 DNA: TGTGCCACCAGCAGAGATGGGGGGGTGGTTGCCACCGGGGAGCTGTTTTTT; CDR3 protein: CATSRDGGVVATGELFF; CDR3 length: 17; J gene: TRBJ2-2; V gene: TRBV15; D gene: TRBD2; clone size: once
CDR3 DNA: TGTGCCAGCAGTGAAGCGGGAGTAGTCACCGGGGAGCTGTTTTTT; CDR3 protein: CASSEAGVVTGELFF; CDR3 length: 15; J gene: TRBJ2-2; V gene: TRBV2; D gene: NA; clone size: NA
CDR3 DNA: TGTGCCAGCAGGGGGGACGGATATCAGCCCCAGCATTTT; CDR3 protein: CASRGDGYQPQHF; CDR3 length: 13; J gene: TRBJ1-5; V gene: TRBV2; D gene: NA; clone size: NA
CDR3 DNA: TGTGCCACCACCTCGGTAGGGAACACTGAAGCTTTCTTT; CDR3 protein: CATTSVGNTEAFF; CDR3 length: 13; J gene: TRBJ1-1; V gene: TRBV15; D gene: NA; clone size: NA
CDR3 DNA: TGCGCCAGCAGCTTGTCGACTAGCGGAGAAAGCGGCAATGAGCAGTTCTTC; CDR3 protein: CASSLSTSGESGNEQFF; CDR3 length: 17; J gene: TRBJ2-1; V gene: TRBV5-1; D gene: TRBD2; clone size: NA
CDR3 DNA: TGTGCCAGCAGCATAGACCCTCCGGGGAACACCGGGGAGCTGTTTTTT; CDR3 protein: CASSIDPPGNTGELFF; CDR3 length: 16; J gene: TRBJ2-2; V gene: TRBV5-6; D gene: NA; clone size: NA
CDR3 DNA: TGCGCCAGCAGCTTGGAAGGTAGCACAGATACGCAGTATTTT; CDR3 protein: CASSLEGSTDTQYF; CDR3 length: 14; J gene: TRBJ2-3; V gene: TRBV5-1; D gene: NA; clone size: once
CDR3 DNA: TGTGCCAGCAGCTCGCCAGGGAAAAGCTACACCTTC; CDR3 protein: CASSSPGKSYTF; CDR3 length: 12; J gene: TRBJ1-2; V gene: TRBV9; D gene: NA; clone size: NA
CDR3 DNA: TGTGCCAGCAGTACCCAGGGGGCGAACACCGGGGAGCTGTTTTTT; CDR3 protein: CASSTQGANTGELFF; CDR3 length: 15; J gene: TRBJ2-2; V gene: TRBV28; D gene: TRBD1; clone size: NA
CDR3 DNA: TGCAGCGTTGAGGGGACGGGGAACACTGAAGCTTTCTTT; CDR3 protein: CSVEGTGNTEAFF; CDR3 length: 13; J gene: TRBJ1-1; V gene: TRBV29-1; D gene: NA; clone size: NA
CDR3 DNA: TGTGCCAGCAGTTATGTTACAGGCTACGAGCAGTACTTC; CDR3 protein: CASSYVTGYEQYF; CDR3 length: 13; J gene: TRBJ2-7; V gene: TRBV6-6; D gene: NA; clone size: NA
CDR3 DNA: TGTGCCAGCAGTCCTACTCAATTCAGGGCGACAGGTGAAGCTTTCTTT; CDR3 protein: CASSPTQFRATGEAFF; CDR3 length: 16; J gene: TRBJ1-1; V gene: TRBV6-6; D gene: NA; clone size: NA
CDR3 DNA: TGTGCCAGCAGCTTAGGTACTAACTACGAGCAGTACTTC; CDR3 protein: CASSLGTNYEQYF; CDR3 length: 13; J gene: TRBJ2-7; V gene: TRBV7-9; D gene: NA; clone size: NA
CDR3 DNA: TGTGCCAGCAGCGAAGGACAGAATAATGAAAAACTGTTTTTT; CDR3 protein: CASSEGQNNEKLFF; CDR3 length: 14; J gene: TRBJ1-4; V gene: TRBV7-9; D gene: NA; clone size: NA
CDR3 DNA: TGCGCCAGCAGTCCGTCACCGGGACAAGGGCCCTACGAGCAGTACTTC; CDR3 protein: CASSPSPGQGPYEQYF; CDR3 length: 16; J gene: TRBJ2-7; V gene: TRBV5-1; D gene: NA; clone size: NA
CDR3 DNA: TGTGCCAGCAGCTTGACGGCGGAGAGGGGACGTATCTTC; CDR3 protein: CASSLTAERGRIF; CDR3 length: 13; J gene: TRBJ2-7; V gene: TRBV5-4; D gene: NA; clone size: NA
CDR3 DNA: TGTGCCAGCAGCTTGGGGCTAGCGGGACGCTACGAGCAGTACTTC; CDR3 protein: CASSLGLAGRYEQYF; CDR3 length: 15; J gene: TRBJ2-7; V gene: TRBV7-3; D gene: TRBD2; clone size: NA
CDR3 DNA: TGTGCCAGCAGCCCGTTCCCCCGGGACTCCTACGAGCAGTACTTC; CDR3 protein: CASSPFPRDSYEQYF; CDR3 length: 15; J gene: TRBJ2-7; V gene: TRBV28; D gene: NA; clone size: NA
CDR3 DNA: TGTGCCAGCAGTGGACAGGATCATCAGCCCCAGCATTTT; CDR3 protein: CASSGQDHQPQHF; CDR3 length: 13; J gene: TRBJ1-5; V gene: TRBV6-6; D gene: TRBD1; clone size: NA